This entry is about one T cell receptor (beta chain). Its cognate antigen is unknown. This sample stems from a study of OX40 agonist ivuxolimab in advanced cancers. Study results and limitations: CD8+ T cells were the subset that, on average, had more expanded clones than CD4+. Partial responders dosed at 0.1-3.0 mg/kg displayed clonal expansion ranking among the lowest.

The CDR3 totals 14 residues. Germline values: CDR1 MDHEN, CDR2 SYDVKM. V was pared by 5 bases and J by 6 bases, with 14 bases between. The protocol was immunoSEQ multiplex PCR, while the TCRdb copy is restricted to in-frame clones and leaves out a portion. The sample lists some 33,000 clones; approximately 90% were seen once. Blood sampling took place at baseline, cycle 4 day 1, and cycle 7 day 1. The sequences come from CD4+ or CD8+ T cells sorted from blood, collected in a trial of the OX40 agonist ivuxolimab. This clonotype was obtained from an adult with an advanced solid tumor such as melanoma, head and neck, liver or kidney cancer. The genes are TRBV28 and TRBJ1-5; no firm D call. The CDR3 region has the DNA TGTGCCAGCAGTCCCACCCTTCAGGTTCAGCCCCAGCATTTT. Protein sequence: CASSPTLQVQPQHF. The entire variable domain, with the rest obtained from reference TRBV28 and TRBJ1-5, is as follows: DVKVTQSSRYLVKRTGEKVFLECVQDMDHENMFWYRQDPGLGLRLIYFSYDVKMKEKGDIPEGYSVSREKKERFSLILESASTNQTSMYLCASSPTLQVQPQHFGDGTRLSIL.